One sample yielded the 10 T cell receptor beta chains listed below, sequenced in a study of T cell changes during pregnancy in multiple sclerosis. Clones were read by immunoSEQ multiplex PCR, and TCRdb kept only the in-frame ones, dropping some. The sample records tens of thousands of clones, over 85% being singletons. The sample here was peripheral blood, taken in the second trimester of pregnancy. These receptors were collected from a female donor with multiple sclerosis, enrolled in a pregnancy study.

V is TRBV7-2 and J is TRBJ1-1, with D hard to call. This CDR3 is 13 amino acids long. The V end was cut by 5 bases, the J end by 5 bases, with 12 bases between. Germline CDR1 and CDR2: SGHTA and FQGNSA. As DNA, the CDR3 is TGTGCCAGCAGCCCCCAACCGGGGACTGAAGCTTTCTTT. This sequence encodes CASSPQPGTEAFF.

This chain links TRBV18 with TRBJ1-1, with 7 bases matching TRBD1. V shed 0 bases, J shed 1 base, and the junction held 5 bases outside the gene matches. The CDR3 runs to 16 residues. Germline values: CDR1 KGHSH, CDR2 LQKENI. CDR3 bases: TGTGCCAGCTCACCACCGGGGACAGTGAAGAACACTGAAGCTTTCTTT. This codes for CASSPPGTVKNTEAFF.

V gene TRBV6-1 combines with J gene TRBJ2-7; TRBD2 matches 8 bases. This CDR3 spans 18 amino acids. The trim removed 2 bases at V and 1 base at J, leaving 13 bases unmatched. Looked up from germline, CDR1 is MNHNS and CDR2 is SASEGT. The DNA for the CDR3 is TGTGCCAGCAGTGAACGGAGGGCGTCCAGCGGGAGTTCCTACGAGCAGTACTTC. Encoded protein: CASSERRASSGSSYEQYF.

This clone was counted a few times. DNA for the CDR3: TGCGCCAGCAGCCAAGAGCAGGGGTATGGCTACACCTTC. Translation: CASSQEQGYGYTF. This chain joins TRBV4-3 and TRBJ1-2, with D possibly being TRBD1 (6 bases). Trimming cost V 0 bases and J 5 bases, with 7 bases left between them. The CDR3 consists of 13 residues. Per germline, CDR1 LGHNA and CDR2 YSLEER.

The genes are TRBV7-9 and TRBJ2-1, with D perhaps TRBD2 (6 bases). Germline CDR1 is SEHNR and CDR2 is FQNEAQ (reference sequence). Trimming took 7 bases from V and 7 from J, leaving 20 bases between them. The CDR3 spans 15 residues. The CDR3 DNA reads TGTGCCAGCACCCCGAGGGTAGCGGCCAGGAATGAGCAGTTCTTC. Translation: CASTPRVAARNEQFF.

The CDR3 protein is CASSSPGPGSEAFF. The DNA for the CDR3 is TGTGCCAGCAGTTCCCCCGGACCGGGATCTGAAGCTTTCTTT. The gene calls are TRBV6-5 and TRBJ1-1; D not resolved. This CDR3 region has 14 residues. The V gene lost 4 bases and the J gene lost 6 bases, with 15 bases spanning the gap. Germline CDR1 and CDR2: MNHEY and SVGAGI.

CDR3 protein: CASSLVTSDTGELFF. CDR3 sequence (DNA): TGTGCCAGCAGCTTAGTAACTAGCGACACCGGGGAGCTGTTTTTT. The genes are TRBV7-9 and TRBJ2-2, with 7 bases lining up with TRBD2. Germline V gene lookup returns CDR1 SEHNR and CDR2 FQNEAQ (reference sequence). This CDR3 is 15 amino acids long. The V and J ends lost 1 base and 3 bases, in that order; junction bases with no gene match: 2. The full variable domain, its missing parts supplied by reference TRBV7-9 and TRBJ2-2, is DTGVSQNPRHKITKRGQNVTFRCDPISEHNRLYWYRQTLGQGPEFLTYFQNEAQLEKSRLLSDRFSAERPKGSFSTLEIQRTEQGDSAMYLCASSLVTSDTGELFFGEGSRLTVL.

The V gene is TRBV11-3, the J gene TRBJ2-1; TRBD1 agrees at 7 bases. Looked up from germline, CDR1 is SGHNT and CDR2 is YENEEA. CDR3 length equals 16 residues. The V segment lost 1 base and the J segment 7 bases; nucleotides outside the gene matches: 10. This CDR3 is CASSLGVPGQPNEQFF. CDR3 DNA sequence: TGTGCCAGCAGCTTAGGAGTCCCGGGACAGCCAAATGAGCAGTTCTTC.

The chain couples TRBV5-1 to TRBJ2-5; possible D gene TRBD1, 6 bases. V was trimmed by 4 bases and J by 5 bases, leaving 12 bases between them. The CDR3 contains 13 residues. CDR1 is SGHRS, CDR2 YFSETQ, per germline. For the CDR3, the DNA is TGCGCCAGCAGCCCCACAGGGCGTGAGACCCAGTACTTC. The encoded protein is CASSPTGRETQYF.

This clone was observed once. V and J are TRBV4-2 and TRBJ1-5; D unresolved. The CDR3 sequence is 13 residues long. The germline V gene encodes CDR1 LGHNA and CDR2 YNFKEQ. V dropped 0 bases and J dropped 6 bases, with 6 bases sitting between them. CDR3 protein: CASSQERAQPQHF. CDR3 DNA: TGTGCCAGCAGCCAAGAGAGGGCTCAGCCCCAGCATTTT.